The 2 T cell receptor beta chains below all came from one sample that was sequenced in a study of tumor and adjacent non-tumor tissue in lung cancer. A modified ARM-PCR protocol with three rounds of nested PCR amplified TCRbeta. In TCRdb, the multiplex PCR reads were re-called with MiXCR into one record per CDR3 protein. The table records around 200,000 distinct CDR3 sequences, less than 80% of them present only once. RNA was extracted from bulk tissue without any cell sorting. Specimen: lung tumor tissue. The receptors were gathered from a man in his 60s with non-small cell lung cancer.

Regarding this clonotype: An end of the junction differs from the germline gene, which may be a read error. The V and J genes are TRBV6-5 and TRBJ2-5; possible D gene TRBD1, 5 bases. Germline V lookup: CDR1 MNHEY, CDR2 SVGAGI. The CDR3 is made up of 12 amino acids. The CDR3 coding sequence is TGTGCCGGCAGAAAGGGGCAAGAGACCCAGTACTTC. It codes for CAGRKGQETQYF.

As concerns this clonotype: A much larger clone differs by one base, so this may be a read error. The chain combines TRBV20-1 with TRBJ2-7; D possibly corresponds to TRBD2 (6 bases). Germline values: CDR1 DFQATT, CDR2 SNEGSKA (reference sequence). The CDR3 consists of 15 residues. For the CDR3, the DNA is TGCAGAGCTAGAGATGGTCTAGCGTCCTCCCACGAGCAGTACTTC. Its translation: CRARDGLASSHEQYF.